This is a list of T cell receptor beta chains from one sample in a study of Graves' ophthalmopathy and Graves' hyperthyroidism. Each CDR3 protein gets one entry after TCRdb re-called the multiplex PCR reads with MiXCR. This table has roughly 1.1 million distinct CDR3 sequences, 36% appearing once. The source material was peripheral blood or thyroid tissue (not recorded which). These receptors all stem from an adult man with Graves' hyperthyroidism. The CDR3 runs from the conserved cysteine through the conserved F or W. Fields, in order: CDR3 protein, CDR3 DNA, clone size, V gene, D gene, J gene. The D gene is left open where the match is weak. Part of the rows lack a size; the others show once, few, many or a class for expanded clones.

CDR3 protein: CASSLSGLGTQYF
CDR3 DNA: TGTGCCAGCAGCTTGTCCGGCCTCGGGACCCAGTACTTC
clone size: NA
V gene: TRBV7-3
D gene: NA
J gene: TRBJ2-5

CDR3 protein: CASRIAGGPTGGYTF
CDR3 DNA: TGTGCCAGCAGGATAGCGGGGGGCCCCACCGGTGGCTACACCTTC
clone size: NA
V gene: TRBV7-2
D gene: NA
J gene: TRBJ1-2

CDR3 protein: CASSSGTRYGEQYF
CDR3 DNA: TGTGCCAGCAGCTCCGGGACCCGTTATGGCGAGCAGTACTTC
clone size: NA
V gene: TRBV7-2
D gene: NA
J gene: TRBJ2-7

CDR3 protein: CASSGLAGVNTGELFF
CDR3 DNA: TGTGCCAGCAGTGGGCTAGCGGGGGTAAACACCGGGGAGCTGTTTTTT
clone size: NA
V gene: TRBV7-8
D gene: TRBD2
J gene: TRBJ2-2

CDR3 protein: CASKEQGAMDEQYF
CDR3 DNA: TGTGCCAGCAAAGAACAGGGGGCAATGGACGAGCAGTACTTC
clone size: many
V gene: TRBV7-9
D gene: TRBD1
J gene: TRBJ2-7

CDR3 protein: CASSQDPAGGKIEQYF
CDR3 DNA: TGCGCCAGCAGCCAAGATCCCGCAGGGGGCAAAATCGAGCAGTACTTC
clone size: NA
V gene: TRBV5-1
D gene: TRBD1
J gene: TRBJ2-7

CDR3 protein: CASSLGRGGTYQPQHF
CDR3 DNA: TGTGCCAGCAGCTTGGGCAGGGGAGGTACTTATCAGCCCCAGCATTTT
clone size: NA
V gene: TRBV7-2
D gene: NA
J gene: TRBJ1-5

CDR3 protein: CASALGPPRDTEAFF
CDR3 DNA: TGTGCCAGCGCTTTGGGGCCACCTAGGGACACTGAAGCTTTCTTT
clone size: once
V gene: TRBV25-1
D gene: NA
J gene: TRBJ1-1

CDR3 protein: CASSQDGTATYGYTF
CDR3 DNA: TGTGCCAGCAGCCAAGATGGGACAGCTACATATGGCTACACCTTC
clone size: many
V gene: TRBV4-2
D gene: TRBD1
J gene: TRBJ1-2

CDR3 protein: CASSLNRVLGNTIYF
CDR3 DNA: TGTGCCAGCAGCTTAAACAGGGTACTTGGAAACACCATATATTTT
clone size: NA
V gene: TRBV7-2
D gene: NA
J gene: TRBJ1-3

CDR3 protein: CASSQGRGGDTQPQHF
CDR3 DNA: TGCGCCAGCAGCCAAGGGAGGGGCGGGGATACCCAGCCCCAGCATTTT
clone size: NA
V gene: TRBV4-1
D gene: NA
J gene: TRBJ1-5

CDR3 protein: CASRDPGRETQYF
CDR3 DNA: TGTGCCAGTAGGGACCCAGGGCGAGAGACCCAGTACTTC
clone size: few
V gene: TRBV19
D gene: NA
J gene: TRBJ2-5